These 2 T cell receptor beta chains originate from one sample sequenced in a study of blood T cell repertoires in COVID-19. Profiled with immunoSEQ multiplex PCR; TCRdb holds only in-frame clones, not every one. Of about 200,000 clones listed, about 88% are singletons. The sample taken for sequencing was peripheral blood. The receptors here all came from a man in his forties or fifties with COVID-19, enrolled during active disease.

The chain recombines TRBV19 with TRBJ1-4; D is ambiguous. This CDR3 has 17 residues. Germline CDR1 LNHDA, CDR2 SQIVND (reference sequence). The V end was cut by 3 bases, the J end by 0 bases, with 14 bases between. CDR3 region: CASSIYARMSTNEKLFF. Written as DNA, the CDR3 is TGTGCCAGTAGTATCTACGCCAGGATGTCAACTAATGAAAAACTGTTTTTT.

This sequence joins TRBV5-4 and TRBJ2-2, with 11 bases fitting TRBD1. Germline V CDR1 and CDR2: SGHNT, YYREEE (reference sequence). The ends lost 2 bases at V and 7 bases at J; junction bases unmatched: 4. CDR3 length: 15 residues. CDR3 residues: CASSLPGQGDGELFF. CDR3 coding DNA: TGTGCCAGCAGCTTACCGGGACAGGGGGACGGGGAGCTGTTTTTT.